The 6 T cell receptor beta chains below were found in one sample sequenced in a study of shared clonotypes between healthy human individuals (dated by TCRdb to 2018 to 2021). The library was generated by the immunoSEQ multiplex PCR assay. The table was pulled from immuneACCESS by TCRdb, which kept in-frame rearrangements only. Such tables lose some clones; where checked, under half of the loss comes from unresolved V genes, and the rest has no known cause. The sample has 90,000 to 100,000 clones on record, roughly 50% of them singletons. Roughly 15% of the sample belongs to the ten largest clones. The sequencing input was PBMCs. These receptors all stem from a woman in her 40s in good health. Some clones in this sample may be carry-over from other donors' samples.

Many counts were recorded for this clone. The V gene is TRBV6-4, the J gene TRBJ1-4, with D unresolved. CDR3 size: 13 residues. CDR1 and CDR2 from the germline V gene are MRHNA and SNTAGT. V shed 3 bases and J shed 3 bases, with 5 bases lying between them. As DNA, the CDR3 is TGTGCCAGCAGTGAGGATCCTAATGAAAAACTGTTTTTT. Translated, it gives CASSEDPNEKLFF.

On this clone: At the DNA level, this CDR3 is encoded by other sequences in the same sample as well. The chain is built from TRBV25-1 and TRBJ2-7; D remains ambiguous. Trimming stripped 4 bases from V and 5 bases from J, with 9 bases between. This CDR3 has 12 amino acids. Per the germline V gene, CDR1 is MGHDK and CDR2 is SYGVNS. The CDR3 is CASSVSRNEQYF. The CDR3 region has the DNA TGTGCCAGCAGTGTAAGCCGGAACGAGCAGTACTTC.

This clone occurred a few times. A read error is likely here: a far larger clone is one base away. The rearrangement joins TRBV4-1 to TRBJ1-5, with TRBD1 matching 7 bases. In germline, CDR1 is MGHRA, CDR2 YSYEKL. This CDR3 has 15 residues. The CDR3 bases are TGTGCCAGCAGCCAAGATGAGGGGGCTCATCAGCCTCAGCATTTT. Amino acid sequence: CASSQDEGAHQPQHF.

This clone has more than one count but fewer than ten. The chain has TRBV27 and TRBJ1-3; D might be TRBD1 (6 bases). V was shortened by 7 bases and J by 4 bases, with 14 bases between the two germline ends. Looked up from germline, CDR1 is MNHEY and CDR2 is SMNVEV (reference sequence). The CDR3 length is 14 residues. The CDR3 DNA reads as TGTGCCAGCATCGGGTCGGGGGCCGGAAACACCATATATTTT. The encoded protein is CASIGSGAGNTIYF.

This chain's CDR3 is CAWSLDARTYEQYF. CDR3 in DNA: TGTGCCTGGAGTTTGGACGCACGAACCTACGAGCAGTACTTC. The V and J genes are TRBV30 and TRBJ2-5, with D unclear. The J call may be mistaken, given a closer DNA end match to TRBJ2-7. Germline CDR1 and CDR2: GTSNPN and SVGIG (reference sequence). CDR3 size: 14 residues.

As concerns this clone: The conserved closing phenylalanine or tryptophan is absent in this CDR3, likely reflecting a read error. The V and J genes are TRBV18 and TRBJ2-3, with 13 bases lining up with TRBD2. This CDR3 has 15 residues. Trimming took 3 bases from V and 4 from J; bases not matched to a gene: 1. The germline gives CDR1 KGHSH, CDR2 LQKENI. This CDR3 is CASSPGLAGPDTQYL. The CDR3 DNA sequence: TGTGCCAGCTCACCGGGACTAGCGGGACCAGATACGCAGTATCTT.